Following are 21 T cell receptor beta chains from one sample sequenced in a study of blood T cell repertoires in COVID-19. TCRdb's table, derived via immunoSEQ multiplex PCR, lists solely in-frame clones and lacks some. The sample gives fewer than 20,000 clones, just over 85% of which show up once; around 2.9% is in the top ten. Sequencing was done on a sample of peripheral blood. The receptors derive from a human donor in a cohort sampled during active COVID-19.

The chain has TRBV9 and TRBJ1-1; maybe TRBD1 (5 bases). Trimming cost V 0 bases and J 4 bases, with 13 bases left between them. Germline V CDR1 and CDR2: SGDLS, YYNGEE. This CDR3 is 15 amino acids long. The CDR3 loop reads CASSVVVAGSTEAFF. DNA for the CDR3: TGTGCCAGCAGCGTAGTGGTCGCAGGGTCCACTGAAGCTTTCTTT.

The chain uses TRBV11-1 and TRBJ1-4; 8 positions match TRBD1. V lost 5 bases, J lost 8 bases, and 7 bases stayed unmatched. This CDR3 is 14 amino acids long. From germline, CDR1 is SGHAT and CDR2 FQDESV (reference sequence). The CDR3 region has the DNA TGTGCCAGCAGCACCGACAGGGGCGGAGAAAAACTGTTTTTT. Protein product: CASSTDRGGEKLFF.

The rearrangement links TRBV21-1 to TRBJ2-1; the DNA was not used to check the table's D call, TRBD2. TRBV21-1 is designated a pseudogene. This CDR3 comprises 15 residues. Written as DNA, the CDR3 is TGTGCCCCCGGAAAGCGGGAGAGCTCCTACAATGAGCAGTTCTTC. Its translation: CAPGKRESSYNEQFF.

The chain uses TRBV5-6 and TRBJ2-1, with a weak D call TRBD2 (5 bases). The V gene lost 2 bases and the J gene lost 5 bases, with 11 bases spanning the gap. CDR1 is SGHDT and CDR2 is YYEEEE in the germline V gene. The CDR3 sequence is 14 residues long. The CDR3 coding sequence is TGTGCCAGCAGCTTCCTCACCGGGGACAATGAGCAGTTCTTC. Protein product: CASSFLTGDNEQFF. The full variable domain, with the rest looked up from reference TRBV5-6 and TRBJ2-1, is DAGVTQSPTHLIKTRGQQVTLRCSPKSGHDTVSWYQQALGQGPQFIFQYYEEEERQRGNFPDRFSGHQFPNYSSELNVNALLLGDSALYLCASSFLTGDNEQFFGPGTRLTVL.

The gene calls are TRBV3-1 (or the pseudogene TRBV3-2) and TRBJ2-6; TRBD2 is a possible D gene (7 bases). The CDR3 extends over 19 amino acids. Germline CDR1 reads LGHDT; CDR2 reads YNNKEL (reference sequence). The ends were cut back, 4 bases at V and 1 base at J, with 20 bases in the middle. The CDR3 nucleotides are TGTGCCAGCAGCCCAACTTGGGGGGGGCGCCGGTCTGGGGCCAACGTCCTGACTTTC. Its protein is CASSPTWGGRRSGANVLTF.

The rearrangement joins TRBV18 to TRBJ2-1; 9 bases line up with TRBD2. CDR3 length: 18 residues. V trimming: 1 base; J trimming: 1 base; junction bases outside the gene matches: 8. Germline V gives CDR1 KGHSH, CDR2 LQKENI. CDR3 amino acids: CASSPLAGGPSSYNEQFF. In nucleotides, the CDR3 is TGTGCCAGCTCACCACTCGCGGGAGGGCCCTCGTCCTACAATGAGCAGTTCTTC.

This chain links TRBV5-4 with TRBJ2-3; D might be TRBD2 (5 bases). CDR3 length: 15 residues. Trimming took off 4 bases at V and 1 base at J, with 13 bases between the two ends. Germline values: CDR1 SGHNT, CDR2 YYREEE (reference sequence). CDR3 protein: CASSPGLSRTDTQYF. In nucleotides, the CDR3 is TGTGCCAGCAGCCCCGGACTTTCCCGCACAGATACGCAGTATTTT.

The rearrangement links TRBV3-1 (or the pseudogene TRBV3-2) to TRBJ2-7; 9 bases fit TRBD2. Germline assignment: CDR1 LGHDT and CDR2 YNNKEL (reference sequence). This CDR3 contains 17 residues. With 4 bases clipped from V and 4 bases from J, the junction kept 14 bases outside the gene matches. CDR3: CASSPRLAERGWYEQYF. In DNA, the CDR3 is TGTGCCAGCAGCCCCAGACTAGCGGAGCGGGGCTGGTACGAGCAGTACTTC.

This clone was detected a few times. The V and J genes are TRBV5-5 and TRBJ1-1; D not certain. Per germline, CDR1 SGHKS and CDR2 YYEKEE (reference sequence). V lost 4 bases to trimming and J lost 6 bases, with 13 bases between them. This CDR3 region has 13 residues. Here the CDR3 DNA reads TGTGCCAGCAGCCTCCTCTTATCCTCTGAAGCTTTCTTT. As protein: CASSLLLSSEAFF.

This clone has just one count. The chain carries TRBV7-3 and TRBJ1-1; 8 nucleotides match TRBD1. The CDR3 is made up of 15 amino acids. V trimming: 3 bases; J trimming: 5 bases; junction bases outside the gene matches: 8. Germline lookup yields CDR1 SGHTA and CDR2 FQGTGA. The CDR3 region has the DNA TGTGCCAGCAGCTTCCCAGGGGGCGGATCTACTGAAGCTTTCTTT. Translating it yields CASSFPGGGSTEAFF. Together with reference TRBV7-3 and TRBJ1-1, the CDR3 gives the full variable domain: GAGVSQTPSNKVTEKGKYVELRCDPISGHTALYWYRQSLGQGPEFLIYFQGTGAADDSGLPNDRFFAVRPEGSVSTLKIQRTERGDSAVYLCASSFPGGGSTEAFFGQGTRLTVV.

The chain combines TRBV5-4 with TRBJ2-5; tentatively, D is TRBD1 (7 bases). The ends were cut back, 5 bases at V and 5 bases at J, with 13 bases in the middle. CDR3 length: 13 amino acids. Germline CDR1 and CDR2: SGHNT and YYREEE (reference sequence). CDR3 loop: CASRMTGRETQYF. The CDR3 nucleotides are TGTGCCAGCAGGATGACAGGGAGGGAGACCCAGTACTTC.

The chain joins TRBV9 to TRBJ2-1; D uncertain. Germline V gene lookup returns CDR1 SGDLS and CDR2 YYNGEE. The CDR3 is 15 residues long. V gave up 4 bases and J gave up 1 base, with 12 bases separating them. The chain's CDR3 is CASSIPSDSYNEQFF. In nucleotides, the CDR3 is TGTGCCAGCAGCATTCCCTCAGATTCCTACAATGAGCAGTTCTTC.

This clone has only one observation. CDR3 loop: CASSFGTGSNQPQHF. CDR3 sequence (DNA): TGTGCCAGCAGCTTCGGGACTGGTAGCAATCAGCCCCAGCATTTT. This chain uses TRBV3-1 (or the pseudogene TRBV3-2) with TRBJ1-5, with a tentative D call TRBD1 (5 bases). V lost 5 bases and J lost 0, with 11 bases in between. Germline V lookup: CDR1 LGHDT, CDR2 YNNKEL (reference sequence). The CDR3 runs to 15 residues.

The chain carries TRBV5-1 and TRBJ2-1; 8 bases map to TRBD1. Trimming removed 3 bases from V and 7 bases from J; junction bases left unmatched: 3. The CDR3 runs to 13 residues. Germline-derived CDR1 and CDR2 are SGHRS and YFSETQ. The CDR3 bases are TGCGCCAGCAGCTCGGACAGGGTGAATGAGCAGTTCTTC. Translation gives CASSSDRVNEQFF.

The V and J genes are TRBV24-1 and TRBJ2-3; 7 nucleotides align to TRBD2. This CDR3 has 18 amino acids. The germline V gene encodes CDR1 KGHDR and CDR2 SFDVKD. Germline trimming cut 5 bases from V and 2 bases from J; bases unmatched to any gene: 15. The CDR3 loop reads CATSAVPGEGIDTDTQYF. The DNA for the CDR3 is TGTGCCACCAGTGCAGTCCCCGGGGAGGGGATAGACACAGATACGCAGTATTTT.

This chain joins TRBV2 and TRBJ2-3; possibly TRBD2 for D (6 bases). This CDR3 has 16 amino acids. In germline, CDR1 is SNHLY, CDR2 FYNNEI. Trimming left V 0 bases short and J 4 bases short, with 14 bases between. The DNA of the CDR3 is TGTGCCAGCAGTGAAGCTAGGAGGGAGAGGTCAGATACGCAGTATTTT. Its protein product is CASSEARRERSDTQYF.

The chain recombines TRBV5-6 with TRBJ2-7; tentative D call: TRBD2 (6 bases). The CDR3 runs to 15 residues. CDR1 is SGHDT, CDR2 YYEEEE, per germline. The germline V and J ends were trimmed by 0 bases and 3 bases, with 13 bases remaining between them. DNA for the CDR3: TGTGCCAGCAGCTTGGTTGGGGGGTCTAGCTACGAGCAGTACTTC. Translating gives CASSLVGGSSYEQYF.

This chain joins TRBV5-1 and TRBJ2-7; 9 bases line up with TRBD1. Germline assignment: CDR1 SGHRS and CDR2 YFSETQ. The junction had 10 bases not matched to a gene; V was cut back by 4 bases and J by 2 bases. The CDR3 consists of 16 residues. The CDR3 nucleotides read TGCGCCAGCAGCAAGGGACAGGGATGGACAACCTACGAGCAGTACTTC. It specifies CASSKGQGWTTYEQYF. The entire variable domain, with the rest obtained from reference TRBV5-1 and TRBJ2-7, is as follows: KAGVTQTPRYLIKTRGQQVTLSCSPISGHRSVSWYQQTPGQGLQFLFEYFSETQRNKGNFPGRFSGRQFSNSRSEMNVSTLELGDSALYLCASSKGQGWTTYEQYFGPGTRLTVT.

In DNA form, the CDR3 reads TGTGCCTGGAGGACAGACAAATACACCATATATTTT. Residues: CAWRTDKYTIYF. The chain carries TRBV30 and TRBJ1-3; TRBD1 might be the D (5 bases). The V and J ends lost 3 bases and 8 bases respectively, with 11 bases between them. This CDR3 contains 12 residues. The germline V gene has CDR1 GTSNPN and CDR2 SVGIG (reference sequence).

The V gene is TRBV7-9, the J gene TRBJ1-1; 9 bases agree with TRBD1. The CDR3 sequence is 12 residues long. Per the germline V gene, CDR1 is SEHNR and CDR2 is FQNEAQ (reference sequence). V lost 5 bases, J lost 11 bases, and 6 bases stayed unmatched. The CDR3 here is CASSRDRVKAFF. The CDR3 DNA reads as TGTGCCAGCAGCCGGGACAGGGTGAAGGCTTTCTTT.

Written as DNA, the CDR3 is TGTGCCATCAGTGAGTTGGGACAGGTCGGTGAAAAACTGTTTTTT. Translating gives CAISELGQVGEKLFF. This rearrangement joins TRBV10-3 to TRBJ1-4, with 8 bases aligning to TRBD1. This CDR3 region has 15 residues. The germline V gene encodes CDR1 ENHRY and CDR2 SYGVKD. Trimming removed 1 base from V and 7 bases from J; junction bases left unmatched: 5.